A selection of T cell receptor beta chains follows, all from one sample in a study of response to subunit inactivated influenza vaccine. A single record per CDR3 protein comes from TCRdb applying MiXCR to the RT-PCR reads. The sample contains about 700,000 distinct CDR3 sequences, 11% to 15% of which appear only once. The input for sequencing was PBMCs from blood, taken 14 to 15 days before vaccination. The receptors were gathered from a man between 50 and 59 years old who received an inactivated influenza vaccine. Each CDR3 is given with its conserved first and last residue. A D gene is named only where the DNA matches it firmly. A clone size is listed for some rows: how often the clone was seen (once, few, many), or a class if it is expanded.

CDR3aa	CDR3nt	abundance	v_gene	j_gene	d_gene
CASSSEGPGTSEDTQYF	TGTGCCAGCAGCTCAGAGGGACCCGGGACTAGCGAAGATACGCAGTATTTT	few	TRBV7-6	TRBJ2-3	TRBD2
CSARDTDGLSYEQYF	TGCAGTGCTAGAGACACCGACGGCCTCTCCTACGAGCAGTACTTC	NA	TRBV20-1	TRBJ2-7	NA
CASSQVWTPNTEAFF	TGCGCCAGCAGCCAAGTATGGACACCGAACACTGAAGCTTTCTTT	few	TRBV4-3	TRBJ1-1	NA
CATSRGTGTGDTEAFF	TGTGCCACCAGCAGAGGAACTGGGACAGGGGACACTGAAGCTTTCTTT	few	TRBV15	TRBJ1-1	TRBD1
CASTYSGANVLTF	TGTGCCAGCACCTACTCTGGGGCCAACGTCCTGACTTTC	few	TRBV7-2	TRBJ2-6	NA
CASSTGGSGNTIYF	TGTGCCAGCAGTACAGGGGGTTCTGGAAACACCATATATTTT	many	TRBV6-1	TRBJ1-3	TRBD1
CATSKGVWGYTF	TGTGCCACCAGCAAAGGGGTGTGGGGCTACACCTTC	NA	TRBV15	TRBJ1-2	NA
CASSLSAVRQETQYF	TGTGCCAGCAGCTTATCGGCAGTACGTCAAGAGACCCAGTACTTC	many	TRBV7-9	TRBJ2-5	NA
CASSLPGTAAYEQYF	TGTGCCAGCAGTCTTCCCGGGACAGCGGCCTACGAGCAGTACTTC	few	TRBV6-1	TRBJ2-7	TRBD1
CASSWGGLNEKLFF	TGTGCCAGCAGTTGGGGGGGGCTGAATGAAAAACTGTTTTTT	few	TRBV12-3/TRBV12-4	TRBJ1-4	NA
CSVGGPGGGLNEQFF	TGCAGCGTTGGAGGACCGGGGGGGGGTCTCAATGAGCAGTTCTTC	NA	TRBV29-1	TRBJ2-1	TRBD2
CSARSRSEQFF	TGCAGTGCTAGGTCAAGATCTGAGCAGTTCTTC	NA	TRBV20-1	TRBJ2-1	NA
CASSPGILCCYTF	TGTGCCAGCAGCCCCGGGATACTCTGCTGCTACACCTTC	NA	TRBV5-6	TRBJ1-2	NA
CASRPWGGAEAFF	TGTGCCAGCAGGCCATGGGGGGGTGCTGAAGCTTTCTTT	few	TRBV12-3/TRBV12-4	TRBJ1-1	NA
CASSGRTSRRSYNEQFF	TGTGCCAGCAGTGGTAGGACTAGCCGACGCTCCTACAATGAGCAGTTCTTC	many	TRBV2	TRBJ2-1	TRBD2
CASSGTPTYEQYF	TGTGCCTCATCCGGGACACCAACCTACGAGCAGTACTTC	NA	TRBV28	TRBJ2-7	NA
CASSLSPERQETQYF	TGCGCCAGCAGCCTGAGCCCAGAACGCCAAGAGACCCAGTACTTC	NA	TRBV5-1	TRBJ2-5	NA
CSARREFGGHEQFF	TGCAGTGCTAGACGCGAGTTCGGGGGTCATGAGCAGTTCTTC	NA	TRBV20-1	TRBJ2-1	NA
CSARAGQGVTDTQYF	TGCAGTGCTAGAGCTGGACAGGGGGTCACAGATACGCAGTATTTT	NA	TRBV20-1	TRBJ2-3	TRBD1
CASSSYQGAYEQYF	TGTGCCAGCAGCTCCTATCAGGGGGCCTACGAGCAGTACTTC	NA	TRBV7-2	TRBJ2-7	TRBD1
CASSPAGIYGYTF	TGTGCCAGCAGTCCTGCGGGAATCTATGGCTACACCTTC	few	TRBV27	TRBJ1-2	NA
CASSEQSGDTYEQYF	TGTGCCAGCTCAGAACAATCGGGAGATACCTACGAGCAGTACTTC	NA	TRBV18	TRBJ2-7	NA
CASSSGPEQYF	TGTGCCAGCAGCTCGGGGCCCGAGCAGTACTTC	many	TRBV7-9	TRBJ2-7	NA
CASSPHRVGGYTF	TGTGCCAGCAGTCCTCACAGGGTTGGTGGCTACACCTTC	NA	TRBV27	TRBJ1-2	NA
CASSLARGIQITYEQYF	TGTGCCAGCAGCTTAGCCAGGGGGATACAAATAACCTACGAGCAGTACTTC	few	TRBV7-2	TRBJ2-7	TRBD1
CAIKSGTGIEGNTGELFF	TGTGCCATCAAGTCCGGGACAGGGATCGAGGGCAACACCGGGGAGCTGTTTTTT	NA	TRBV10-3	TRBJ2-2	TRBD1